The next 21 T cell receptor beta chains were all read from a single sample in a study of blood T cell repertoires in COVID-19. Clones were sequenced by immunoSEQ multiplex PCR, and TCRdb holds only the in-frame ones, with some missing. The top ten hold approximately 31% of the sample, which has 30,000 to 40,000 clones, roughly 80% seen once. The sample was peripheral blood. Every receptor here comes from a man older than 75 with acute or convalescent COVID-19.

This clone was recorded once. This rearrangement joins TRBV9 to TRBJ2-1; 14 positions match TRBD2. J was trimmed by 10 bases and V by 4 bases; bases with no gene match: 7. Germline CDR1 SGDLS, CDR2 YYNGEE. The CDR3 runs to 15 residues. DNA of the CDR3: TGTGCCAGCAGCCCCGGGACTAGCGGGAGAGGCGAGCAGTTCTTC. As protein: CASSPGTSGRGEQFF.

Details on this clone: Other DNA sequences in the same sample also yield this CDR3. This rearrangement joins TRBV9 to TRBJ2-3; D remains ambiguous. CDR3 length: 13 residues. Germline CDR1 is SGDLS and CDR2 is YYNGEE. Trimming removed 3 bases from V and 4 bases from J, with 9 bases in between. CDR3 in amino acids: CASSAQVADTQYF. The CDR3 DNA reads TGTGCCAGCAGCGCTCAGGTTGCAGATACGCAGTATTTT.

The V call is TRBV6-2 or TRBV6-3, the J call TRBJ2-4; TRBD2 matches 8 bases. CDR1 is MNHEY and CDR2 is SVGEGT in the germline V gene. This CDR3 is built from 16 residues. Trimming took 5 bases from V and 0 from J; bases not matched to a gene: 6. The CDR3 sequence is CASSGGLAIAKNIQYF. The CDR3 nucleotides read TGTGCCAGCAGTGGAGGACTAGCTATAGCCAAAAACATTCAGTACTTC.

J is TRBJ2-3 and V is TRBV10-3; 8 nucleotides line up with TRBD2. The ends lost 3 bases at V and 0 bases at J; junction bases unmatched: 2. The germline gives CDR1 ENHRY, CDR2 SYGVKD. The CDR3 spans 15 residues. The CDR3, as DNA: TGTGCCATCAGTGATACTAGCGGTAGCACAGATACGCAGTATTTT. It specifies CAISDTSGSTDTQYF.

The chain is built from TRBV18 and TRBJ2-5; D is ambiguous. This CDR3 contains 12 residues. Germline V gene lookup returns CDR1 KGHSH and CDR2 LQKENI. Trimming took 3 bases from V and 3 from J, leaving 5 bases between them. The CDR3 sequence is CASSPQKETQYF. The CDR3 DNA follows: TGTGCCAGCTCACCTCAGAAAGAGACCCAGTACTTC.

The V call is TRBV4-2, the J call TRBJ2-1, with 8 bases lining up with TRBD2. V dropped 4 bases and J dropped 7; count of bases not matched to a gene: 9. The germline CDR1 and CDR2 sequences are LGHNA and YNFKEQ. The CDR3 is 15 amino acids. The CDR3 region is CASSRTGTSRNEQFF. The DNA for the CDR3 is TGTGCCAGCAGCCGGACCGGGACTAGTAGGAATGAGCAGTTCTTC.

This clone was observed at least ten times. The genes are TRBV7-3 and TRBJ2-2; D is possibly TRBD1 (6 bases). The CDR3 loop spans 18 amino acids. Per the germline V gene, CDR1 is SGHTA and CDR2 is FQGTGA. The ends were cut back, 0 bases at V and 0 bases at J, with 14 bases in the middle. The CDR3 is CASSLTVSRGANTGELFF. The CDR3 nucleotides read TGTGCCAGCAGCTTAACTGTATCCAGGGGAGCGAACACCGGGGAGCTGTTTTTT.

This chain connects TRBV19 to TRBJ1-4; no clear D. Per the germline V gene, CDR1 is LNHDA and CDR2 is SQIVND (reference sequence). Deletions cut 5 bases from V and 7 bases from J, with 17 bases between. The CDR3 runs 15 residues. The CDR3 loop reads CASSPQRGDGEKLFF. CDR3 coding DNA: TGTGCCAGTAGTCCCCAACGGGGAGACGGTGAAAAACTGTTTTTT.

This sequence joins TRBV27 and TRBJ2-7; 9 bases line up with TRBD1. V shed 3 bases and J 4 bases; nucleotides not matched to a gene: 4. From germline, CDR1 is MNHEY and CDR2 SMNVEV (reference sequence). This CDR3 has 14 residues. Here the CDR3 reads CASSFRDRAYEQYF. In DNA, the CDR3 is TGTGCCAGCAGTTTCCGGGACAGGGCTTACGAGCAGTACTTC.

As to this clone: Other DNA sequences in this sample translate to the same CDR3. The V call is TRBV7-2, the J call TRBJ1-2, with D possibly matching TRBD1 (5 bases). CDR1 and CDR2 from the germline V gene are SGHTA and FQGNSA. V was trimmed by 1 base and J by 3 bases, leaving 9 bases between them. CDR3 size: 14 residues. This chain's CDR3 is CASSLVGRDYGYTF. CDR3 bases: TGTGCCAGCAGCTTAGTAGGCAGGGACTATGGCTACACCTTC.

This sequence joins TRBV3-1 (or the pseudogene TRBV3-2) and TRBJ2-7; D might be TRBD1 (5 bases). Germline V gene sequence: CDR1 LGHDT, CDR2 YNNKEL (reference sequence). This CDR3 contains 14 residues. The V end lost 1 base, the J end lost 6 bases, and 13 bases lay between the germline ends. The CDR3 bases are TGTGCCAGCAGCCAAGGGACACTCGCCTCCGAGCAGTACTTC. Protein: CASSQGTLASEQYF.

The sample holds a few counts of this clone. The chain employs TRBV4-1 and TRBJ2-2; 10 nucleotides align to TRBD1. In germline, CDR1 is MGHRA, CDR2 YSYEKL. The J segment lost 3 bases and the V segment lost 7 bases, leaving 8 bases of the junction unmatched. This CDR3 contains 16 residues. Here the CDR3 DNA reads TGCGCCAGCACCATGACCGGGACAGGGGACACCGGGGAGCTGTTTTTT. Translated: CASTMTGTGDTGELFF.

The chain couples TRBV2 to TRBJ1-3; TRBD1 agrees at 8 bases. Losses at the gene ends were 11 bases for V and 0 bases for J; bases not matched to a gene: 6. There are 14 residues in the CDR3. The germline CDR1 and CDR2 sequences are SNHLY and FYNNEI. CDR3 nucleotides: TGTGCCGGGGGACAGGAGAACTCTGGAAACACCATATATTTT. The encoded protein is CAGGQENSGNTIYF.

This chain connects TRBV14 to TRBJ2-1, with 8 nucleotides matching TRBD2. Germline V gene sequence: CDR1 SGHDN, CDR2 FVKESK. With V trimmed by 1 base and J by 0 bases, 5 bases remained unmatched. The CDR3 has 17 residues. As DNA, the CDR3 is TGTGCCAGCAGCCAAGCAGGGCTAGCGGGCTCCTACAATGAGCAGTTCTTC. Amino acid sequence: CASSQAGLAGSYNEQFF.

This chain connects TRBV14 to TRBJ2-2; 8 bases align to TRBD2. The CDR3 is made up of 18 amino acids. J was trimmed by 4 bases and V by 0 bases; bases with no gene match: 10. Germline V gives CDR1 SGHDN, CDR2 FVKESK. The CDR3 region is CASSQDLMAGGVTGELFF. CDR3 sequence (DNA): TGTGCCAGCAGCCAAGACCTGATGGCGGGAGGTGTCACCGGGGAGCTGTTTTTT.

The CDR3 reads CASSVGSSGDHEQFF. The DNA for the CDR3 is TGTGCCAGCAGCGTAGGTTCTAGCGGGGATCATGAGCAGTTCTTC. The rearrangement uses TRBV9 and TRBJ2-1; 9 bases are shared with TRBD2. V lost 0 bases and J lost 8; bases outside the gene matches: 6. Germline loops: CDR1 SGDLS, CDR2 YYNGEE. The length of the CDR3 is 15 residues. Complete variable domain (other parts from reference TRBV9 and TRBJ2-1): DSGVTQTPKHLITATGQRVTLRCSPRSGDLSVYWYQQSLDQGLQFLIQYYNGEERAKGNILERFSAQQFPDLHSELNLSSLELGDSALYFCASSVGSSGDHEQFFGPGTRLTVL.

The rearrangement links TRBV5-4 to TRBJ1-1; 9 positions agree with TRBD1. V dropped 5 bases and J dropped 4; count of bases not matched to a gene: 3. This CDR3 spans 13 amino acids. Germline CDR1 and CDR2: SGHNT and YYREEE (reference sequence). The CDR3: CASRPTGGTEAFF. The CDR3 bases are TGTGCCAGCAGGCCGACAGGGGGCACTGAAGCTTTCTTT.

The chain has TRBV19 and TRBJ1-5, with D perhaps TRBD1 (6 bases). V was trimmed by 7 bases and J by 4 bases, leaving 17 bases between them. Germline assignment: CDR1 LNHDA and CDR2 SQIVND (reference sequence). The CDR3 spans 15 residues. In DNA, the CDR3 is TGTGCCAGTACCCGGCGGGGAGGGGGTAATCAGCCCCAGCATTTT. Translated, it gives CASTRRGGGNQPQHF. The complete variable domain, with remaining parts taken from reference TRBV19 and TRBJ1-5, reads DGGITQSPKYLFRKEGQNVTLSCEQNLNHDAMYWYRQDPGQGLRLIYYSQIVNDFQKGDIAEGYSVSREKKESFPLTVTSAQKNPTAFYLCASTRRGGGNQPQHFGDGTRLSIL.

The V gene is TRBV10-3, the J gene TRBJ2-1; D perhaps matches TRBD1 (5 bases). CDR3 length: 12 residues. Germline lookup yields CDR1 ENHRY and CDR2 SYGVKD. V shed 2 bases and J shed 9 bases, with 8 bases lying between them. The CDR3 nucleotides read TGTGCCATCAGTGAGGCCCAGGGTGAGCAGTTCTTC. As protein: CAISEAQGEQFF.

The gene calls are TRBV5-1 and TRBJ2-7; 8 nucleotides match TRBD2. V trimming: 0 bases; J trimming: 3 bases; junction bases outside the gene matches: 2. CDR3 size: 14 residues. Germline-derived CDR1 and CDR2 are SGHRS and YFSETQ. The CDR3 sequence: CASSLATSGYEQYF. In DNA, the CDR3 is TGCGCCAGCAGCTTGGCCACTAGCGGCTACGAGCAGTACTTC. The whole variable domain, filled in from reference TRBV5-1 and TRBJ2-7, reads KAGVTQTPRYLIKTRGQQVTLSCSPISGHRSVSWYQQTPGQGLQFLFEYFSETQRNKGNFPGRFSGRQFSNSRSEMNVSTLELGDSALYLCASSLATSGYEQYFGPGTRLTVT.

A single count supports this clone. The chain links TRBV19 to TRBJ2-1; weak D call: TRBD2 (6 bases). CDR3 size: 15 residues. CDR1 and CDR2 from the germline V gene are LNHDA and SQIVND (reference sequence). Trimming pared 4 bases from V and 2 bases from J, leaving 12 bases between. The CDR3 DNA sequence: TGTGCCAGTAGTAGATCCGGGACTCCCTACAATGAGCAGTTCTTC. This translates into CASSRSGTPYNEQFF.